The T cell receptor beta chain described here comes from a study of T-cell memory formation after mild COVID-19. The CDR3 length is 14 residues. Losses at the gene ends were 1 base for V and 4 bases for J; bases not matched to a gene: 1. The V gene's germline CDR1 is SGHRS and CDR2 YFSETQ. TCRdb fed the 5' RACE reads into MiXCR, producing one record per CDR3 protein. The sample carries a few hundred thousand distinct CDR3 sequences, about 16% recorded once. The table lists this clonotype with a few counts. Specimen: PBMCs or a T cell subset sorted from them (not recorded which). The clonotype was recovered from a young man who had mild COVID-19 (a few samples of this study predate the infection). Cell type and time point are not known. The chain links TRBV5-1 to TRBJ2-1; 8 nucleotides agree with TRBD1. Here the CDR3 DNA reads TGCGCCAGCAGCTTGCGGGACAGGTACAATGAGCAGTTCTTC. It is translated as CASSLRDRYNEQFF.